This T cell receptor beta chain derives from a study of T cells after yellow fever vaccination. Conversion of TCR transcripts into cDNA relied on 5'RACE template switching, which added a universal primer site and UMIs. TCRdb passed the 5' RACE reads through MiXCR, listing each CDR3 protein once. The sample records 350,000 or so distinct CDR3 sequences, approximately 8% being singletons. About this clonotype: Its matching antigen is unknown.

Overall study findings and caveats: Post-booster repertoires again held most primary-vaccination clones (about 96% CD4, about 88% CD8). Though it reached lower strength, the secondary response hit its peak faster, day 5 versus 15. Clonotypes appearing in both CD4 and CD8 compartments existed, and their share was small.

The sequencing used PBMCs, collected about 41 days after the first yellow fever vaccination. This sequence was found in a man younger than 35 who received the YFV17D yellow fever vaccine.

The CDR3 is CASSQRTSSTNEQFF. DNA of the CDR3: TGTGCCAGCAGCCAACGGACTAGCTCAACAAATGAGCAGTTCTTC. The chain combines TRBV5-4 with TRBJ2-1, with 8 bases lining up with TRBD2. Germline CDR1 is SGHNT and CDR2 is YYREEE (reference sequence). The CDR3 length is 15 residues. The trim removed 4 bases at V and 7 bases at J, leaving 10 bases unmatched. Drawing the rest from reference TRBV5-4 and TRBJ2-1, the complete variable domain is ETGVTQSPTHLIKTRGQQVTLRCSSQSGHNTVSWYQQALGQGPQFIFQYYREEENGRGNFPPRFSGLQFPNYSSELNVNALELDDSALYLCASSQRTSSTNEQFFGPGTRLTVL.